This T cell receptor (beta chain) was captured in a study of T cells in Graves' hyperthyroidism and ophthalmopathy. Overall study context: Before any treatment, at initial diagnosis, peripheral blood was collected.

This clonotype was seen ten or more times. From germline, CDR1 is MNHEY and CDR2 SMNVEV (reference sequence). The CDR3 length is 14 residues. The junction had 3 bases not matched to a gene; V was cut back by 3 bases and J by 7 bases. Amplification yielded TCR beta CDR3 regions, with RNA transcripts as the source. HTBI primers were used for first-round RT-PCR of the TCR CDR3. Via MiXCR, TCRdb re-called the multiplex PCR reads, giving one row per CDR3 protein. Among around 340,000 distinct CDR3 sequences listed, 17% were seen once. The TCR originated in a woman in her twenties or thirties with Graves' hyperthyroidism that later progressed to Graves' ophthalmopathy. J is TRBJ2-1 and V is TRBV27; the match to TRBD2 covers 10 bases. Sequenced: blood. The CDR3 DNA is TGTGCCAGCAGTTTGCTAGCGGGAGAAAATGAGCAGTTCTTC. Translating gives CASSLLAGENEQFF.